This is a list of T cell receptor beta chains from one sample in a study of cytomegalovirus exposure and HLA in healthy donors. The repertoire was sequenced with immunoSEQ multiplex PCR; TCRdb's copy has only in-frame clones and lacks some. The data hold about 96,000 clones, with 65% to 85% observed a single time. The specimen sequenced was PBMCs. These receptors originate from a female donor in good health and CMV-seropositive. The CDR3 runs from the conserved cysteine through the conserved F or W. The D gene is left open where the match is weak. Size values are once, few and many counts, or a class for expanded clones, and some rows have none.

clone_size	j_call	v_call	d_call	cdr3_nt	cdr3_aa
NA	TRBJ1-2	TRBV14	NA	TGTGCCAGCAGCCAAGATTGGGGGGGCTCTGGCTACACCTTC	CASSQDWGGSGYTF
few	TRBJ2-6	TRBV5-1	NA	TGCGCCAGCAGCTTTACAGGGGCCAACGTCCTGACTTTC	CASSFTGANVLTF
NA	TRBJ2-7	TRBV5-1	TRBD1	TGCGCCAGCAGCTCGTCAGCAGGGGACAGGGCCTCCTACGAGCAGTACTTC	CASSSSAGDRASYEQYF
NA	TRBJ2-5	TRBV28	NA	TGTGCCAGCAGTTTATTGGAGGGATTCCAAGAGACCCAGTACTTC	CASSLLEGFQETQYF
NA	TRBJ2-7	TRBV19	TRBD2	TGTGCCAGTAGTCCGGGGGGGCAGGGTCGCTACGAGCAGTACTTC	CASSPGGQGRYEQYF
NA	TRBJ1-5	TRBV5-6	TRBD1	TGTGCCAGCAGCAAGACAGGGTTGCGGCAGCCCCAGCATTTT	CASSKTGLRQPQHF
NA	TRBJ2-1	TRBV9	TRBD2	TGTGCCAGCAGCGAGGGGAGTGTGGCTAGCGGGAGGGGGGTTTACAATGAGCAGTTCTTC	CASSEGSVASGRGVYNEQFF
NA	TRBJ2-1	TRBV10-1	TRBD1	TGCGCCAGCAGTCGGGACAGGGGATCCTGGGAGCAGTTCTTC	CASSRDRGSWEQFF
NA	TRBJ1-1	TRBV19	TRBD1	TGTGCCACCCAGGGGGCTGAAGCTTTCTTT	CATQGAEAFF
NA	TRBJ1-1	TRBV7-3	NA	TGTGCCAGCAGCCAACAACTAAACACTGAAGCTTTCTTT	CASSQQLNTEAFF
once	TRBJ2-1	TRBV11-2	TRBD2	TGTGCCAGCAGCCCAACTCCGGGACTAGCGGGAGCCTATGAGCAGTTCTTC	CASSPTPGLAGAYEQFF
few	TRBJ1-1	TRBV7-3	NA	TGTGCCAGCAGCTCACGACAGGTCGGGGAAGCTTTCTTT	CASSSRQVGEAFF
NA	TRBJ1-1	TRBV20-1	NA	TGCAGTGCTAGGAGTAACACTGAAGCTTTCTTT	CSARSNTEAFF
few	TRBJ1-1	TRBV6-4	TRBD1	TGTGCCAGCAGCCCCGACGGACAGGGGAACACTGAAGCTTTCTTT	CASSPDGQGNTEAFF
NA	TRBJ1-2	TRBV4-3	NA	TGCGCCAGCAGCCAAGAGGCGGGCGGAGGATTCTATGGCTACACCTTC	CASSQEAGGGFYGYTF
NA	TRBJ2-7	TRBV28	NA	TGTGCCAGCAGTTTCATGGTACAGGGCTACGAGCAGTACTTC	CASSFMVQGYEQYF
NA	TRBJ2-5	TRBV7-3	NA	TGTGCCAGCAGCTTAACTCAGGCAGAGCTTCTAAAATACTTTCAAGAGACCCAGTACTTC	CASSLTQAELLKYFQETQYF
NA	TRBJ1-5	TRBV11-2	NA	TGTGCCAGCAGCGATAGAGGGCGGAATCAGCCCCAGCATTTT	CASSDRGRNQPQHF
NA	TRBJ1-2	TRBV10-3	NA	TGTGCCATCAGTGATGGGGCGACAGACCCCAGCTACACCTTC	CAISDGATDPSYTF
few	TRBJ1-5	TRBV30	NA	TGTGCCTGGAGTAGAAGGGAGGATCAGCCCCAGCATTTT	CAWSRREDQPQHF
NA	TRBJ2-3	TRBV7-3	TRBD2	TGTGCCAGCAGCTCTAGCGGTTTGCGCACAGATACGCAGTATTTT	CASSSSGLRTDTQYF
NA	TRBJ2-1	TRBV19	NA	TGTGCCAGTAGTCCCAGGGTCTACAATGAGCAGTTCTTC	CASSPRVYNEQFF
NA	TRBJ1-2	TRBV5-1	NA	TGCGCCAGCGGACAGATCGGCTATGGCTACACCTTC	CASGQIGYGYTF
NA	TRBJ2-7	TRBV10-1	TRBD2	TGCGCCAGCAGTGAGGTCCGACCTAGCGGGGCACCAAGTTCCTACGAGCAGTACTTC	CASSEVRPSGAPSSYEQYF
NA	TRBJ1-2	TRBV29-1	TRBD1	TGCAGCGTCAGCCAACAGGGGGCGAAGGAGGGCTACACCTTC	CSVSQQGAKEGYTF
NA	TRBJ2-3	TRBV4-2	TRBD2	TGTGCCAGCAGCCTTTCTGACGAGCGGGACACAGATACGCAGTATTTT	CASSLSDERDTDTQYF
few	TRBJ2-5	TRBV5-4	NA	TGTGCCAGCAGCTCCCCGAGGGAGACCCAGTACTTC	CASSSPRETQYF
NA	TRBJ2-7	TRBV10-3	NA	TGTGCCATCAGTGAGTCGGGAGGGGGGGAGCCTCTCTACGAGCAGTACTTC	CAISESGGGEPLYEQYF
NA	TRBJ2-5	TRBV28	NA	TGTGCCAGCAGTTTCTCTCGACAGACTCAAGAGACCCAGTACTTC	CASSFSRQTQETQYF
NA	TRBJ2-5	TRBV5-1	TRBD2	TGCGCCAGCAGCCCCGGACTAGCGGGAGGTTCCTCCGATTTCAGGGAGACCCAGTACTTC	CASSPGLAGGSSDFRETQYF
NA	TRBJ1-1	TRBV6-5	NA	TGTGCCAGCAGTTACCGTACCGCAGGGAGGACTGAAGCTTTCTTT	CASSYRTAGRTEAFF
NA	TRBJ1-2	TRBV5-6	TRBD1	TGTGCCAGCAGCCCCGGGACAGGGGCGAGCCTTAACTATGGCTACACCTTC	CASSPGTGASLNYGYTF
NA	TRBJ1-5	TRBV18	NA	TGTGCCAGCTCACTACAGGGTTGGGCTCAGCCCCAGCATTTT	CASSLQGWAQPQHF
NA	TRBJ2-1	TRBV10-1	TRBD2	TGCGCCAGCAGTGAGCGGGGGGTCTCCTACAATGAGCAGTTCTTC	CASSERGVSYNEQFF
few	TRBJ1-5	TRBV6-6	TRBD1	TGTGCCAGCAGCCCTCGATACGACAGGGCCAGCCAGCCCCAGCATTTT	CASSPRYDRASQPQHF
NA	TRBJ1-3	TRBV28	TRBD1	TGTGCCAGCAGTCCCCGTTCGTCCCGGGACAGTAGCTCTGGAAACACCATATATTTT	CASSPRSSRDSSSGNTIYF
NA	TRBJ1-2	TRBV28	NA	TGTGCCAGCGCCCTCGGGGGGCGCTCAGATGGCTACACCTTC	CASALGGRSDGYTF
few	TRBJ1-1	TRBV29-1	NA	TGCAGCGTTGACAGGGTAGCCACTGAAGCTTTCTTT	CSVDRVATEAFF
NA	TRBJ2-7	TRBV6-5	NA	TGTGCCAGCAGTTACGGGCTAGCGAGTTTCTTC	CASSYGLASFF
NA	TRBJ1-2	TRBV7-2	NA	TGTGCCAGCAGCTTAGCCGGTGATGGCTACACCTTC	CASSLAGDGYTF
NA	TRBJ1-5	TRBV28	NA	TGTGCCAGCAGTTTACTAGGTGGCGCGGGCAATCAGCCCCAGCATTTT	CASSLLGGAGNQPQHF
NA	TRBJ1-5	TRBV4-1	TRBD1	TGCGCCAGCAGCCAATACCCACAGGGGAATAGCAATCAGCCCCAGCATTTT	CASSQYPQGNSNQPQHF